What follows are 5 T cell receptor beta chains derived from one specimen sequenced in a study of T cell responses to AZD1222 COVID-19 vaccine. TCRdb keeps only in-frame clones here, not all; method: immunoSEQ multiplex PCR. The table shows some 120,000 clones, with 92% occurring only once. Here the sequenced sample was peripheral blood, taken on day 0 of AZD1222 vaccination. These receptors came from an adult in good health.

The chain links TRBV7-2 to TRBJ1-6; D is possibly TRBD1 (6 bases). V lost 3 bases, J lost 9 bases, and 15 bases lay in between. CDR3 length equals 15 residues. Germline V CDR1 and CDR2: SGHTA, FQGNSA. In DNA form, the CDR3 reads TGTGCCAGCAGCTTCCCTCAACAGGGACGTTCACCCCTCCACTTT. Translation: CASSFPQQGRSPLHF.

This clone occurred a few times. The chain has TRBV11-3 and TRBJ1-2, with D perhaps matching TRBD1 (6 bases). CDR1 is SGHNT and CDR2 is YENEEA in the germline V gene. Trimming took off 2 bases at V and 6 bases at J, with 10 bases between the two ends. This CDR3 comprises 13 residues. The CDR3 nucleotides read TGTGCCAGCAGCTTACCCAGGGGACATGGCTACACCTTC. This encodes CASSLPRGHGYTF.

This chain links TRBV6-5 with TRBJ2-1; a possible D gene is TRBD2 (6 bases). The length of the CDR3 is 11 residues. The V end lost 6 bases, the J end lost 11 bases, and 11 bases lay between the germline ends. From germline, CDR1 is MNHEY and CDR2 SVGAGI. CDR3 nucleotides: TGTGCCAGCAGCGCCGGGACTCAGCAGTTCTTC. The encoded protein is CASSAGTQQFF.

The CDR3 sequence: CSVEGLGDSYEQYF. The CDR3 nucleotides read TGCAGCGTTGAGGGACTCGGAGACTCCTACGAGCAGTACTTC. This rearrangement joins TRBV29-1 to TRBJ2-7; maybe TRBD2 (6 bases). From germline, CDR1 is SQVTM and CDR2 ANQGSEA. This CDR3 contains 14 residues. V was shortened by 3 bases and J by 0 bases, with 12 bases between the two germline ends.

The chain employs TRBV27 and TRBJ2-1, with 7 positions matching TRBD1. The CDR3 has 15 residues. V dropped 10 bases and J dropped 4; count of bases not matched to a gene: 13. CDR1 and CDR2 from the germline V gene are MNHEY and SMNVEV (reference sequence). CDR3 region: CANLPWGQLYNEQFF. CDR3 DNA sequence: TGTGCCAACCTACCATGGGGACAGTTGTACAATGAGCAGTTCTTC.